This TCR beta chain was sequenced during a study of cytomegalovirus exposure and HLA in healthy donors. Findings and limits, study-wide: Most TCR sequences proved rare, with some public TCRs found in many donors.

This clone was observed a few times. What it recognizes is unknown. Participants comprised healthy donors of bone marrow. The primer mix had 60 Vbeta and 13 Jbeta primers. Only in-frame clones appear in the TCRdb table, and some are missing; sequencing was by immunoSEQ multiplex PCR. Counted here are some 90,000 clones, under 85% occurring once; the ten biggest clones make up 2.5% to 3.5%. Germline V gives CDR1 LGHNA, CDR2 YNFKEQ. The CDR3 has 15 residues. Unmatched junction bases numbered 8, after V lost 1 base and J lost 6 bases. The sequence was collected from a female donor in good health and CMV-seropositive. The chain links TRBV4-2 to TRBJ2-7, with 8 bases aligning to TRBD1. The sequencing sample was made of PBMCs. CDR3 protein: CASSQAGSQGGEQYF. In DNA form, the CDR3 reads TGTGCCAGCAGCCAAGCGGGTTCACAGGGGGGCGAGCAGTACTTC.